This entry lists 14 T cell receptor beta chains sequenced from one sample in a study of blood T cell repertoires in COVID-19. Clones were read by immunoSEQ multiplex PCR, and TCRdb kept only the in-frame ones, dropping some. Seen here are 350,000 or so clones, roughly 87% observed once, and the top ten hold more than 0.8%. Sequences were obtained from PBMCs or T cells enriched from blood (not recorded which). The receptors come from a woman in her thirties who had recovered from COVID-19.

This chain uses TRBV12-3 or TRBV12-4 with TRBJ1-1; D unclear. This CDR3 contains 12 residues. V lost 7 bases and J lost 0, with 6 bases in between. The CDR3 region is CASTRMNTEAFF. The CDR3, as DNA: TGTGCCAGCACCAGGATGAACACTGAAGCTTTCTTT.

The chain carries TRBV4-1 and TRBJ2-2; a possible D gene is TRBD2 (6 bases). This CDR3 is 16 amino acids long. CDR1 and CDR2 from the germline V gene are MGHRA and YSYEKL. V lost 3 bases and J lost 1, with 12 bases in between. DNA of the CDR3: TGCGCCAGCAGCCATCCCCGGGGGATGAACACCGGGGAGCTGTTTTTT. This codes for CASSHPRGMNTGELFF.

This clone was counted once. The chain joins TRBV7-9 to TRBJ1-2; D perhaps matches TRBD1 (6 bases). Germline assignment: CDR1 SEHNR and CDR2 FQNEAQ (reference sequence). The germline V and J ends were trimmed by 3 bases and 2 bases, with 10 bases remaining between them. The CDR3 is 14 amino acids. CDR3 in DNA: TGTGCCAGCAGCTTGCAGGGACACAACTATGGCTACACCTTC. Translated: CASSLQGHNYGYTF.

The J gene is TRBJ2-7, the V gene TRBV4-2, with TRBD2 matching 9 bases. With V trimmed by 4 bases and J by 5 bases, 15 bases remained unmatched. Germline values: CDR1 LGHNA, CDR2 YNFKEQ. The CDR3 has 17 amino acids. Written as DNA, the CDR3 is TGTGCCAGCAGCCTCTCCGGGACGGCGGGGGGGCCTAACGAGCAGTACTTC. It codes for CASSLSGTAGGPNEQYF.

The V call is TRBV5-4, the J call TRBJ1-2, with D tentatively TRBD1 (5 bases). Trimming left V 4 bases short and J 8 bases short, with 30 bases between. Germline-derived CDR1 and CDR2 are SGHNT and YYREEE (reference sequence). The CDR3 covers 18 residues. CDR3: CASSALGGASVSGRGYTF. The DNA for the CDR3 is TGTGCCAGCAGCGCCCTGGGAGGGGCCTCAGTCTCCGGTCGAGGCTACACCTTC.

Written as DNA, the CDR3 is TGTGCCTGGAGGGGACAGGGGCGAGGCTACACCTTC. Protein: CAWRGQGRGYTF. The J gene is TRBJ1-2, the V gene TRBV30; 10 positions match TRBD1. Trimming at V came to 3 bases and at J to 8 bases, leaving 3 bases not matched to a gene. From germline, CDR1 is GTSNPN and CDR2 SVGIG (reference sequence). The length of the CDR3 is 12 residues.

This sequence joins TRBV19 and TRBJ1-1, with 10 positions matching TRBD1. CDR3 length: 15 amino acids. V shed 4 bases and J 5 bases; nucleotides not matched to a gene: 7. Looked up from germline, CDR1 is LNHDA and CDR2 is SQIVND (reference sequence). CDR3 loop: CASSNRDRGRTEAFF. The CDR3 nucleotides are TGTGCCAGTAGTAACCGGGACAGGGGTCGAACTGAAGCTTTCTTT.

The chain joins TRBV28 to TRBJ1-1; D possibly corresponds to TRBD1 (6 bases). This CDR3 is built from 14 residues. V was cut by 2 bases and J by 0 bases, with 7 bases left in between. CDR1 and CDR2 (germline): MDHEN, SYDVKM. The CDR3 sequence: CASSLGQMNTEAFF. As DNA, the CDR3 is TGTGCCAGCAGTTTAGGACAGATGAACACTGAAGCTTTCTTT.

The V gene is TRBV30, the J gene TRBJ2-7, with TRBD1 as a possible D gene (6 bases). The ends were cut back, 2 bases at V and 4 bases at J, with 9 bases in the middle. There are 12 residues in the CDR3. Germline-derived CDR1 and CDR2 are GTSNPN and SVGIG (reference sequence). The CDR3 nucleotides read TGTGCCTGGAGTACAGGGAGATACGAGCAGTACTTC. It codes for CAWSTGRYEQYF.

This sequence joins TRBV27 and TRBJ2-1, with 7 nucleotides matching TRBD1. CDR3 length: 18 amino acids. Germline V gene data show CDR1 as MNHEY and CDR2 as SMNVEV (reference sequence). With V trimmed by 8 bases and J by 4 bases, 20 bases remained unmatched. The CDR3 bases are TGTGCCAGCTCTGAAAGGGACAGCGAGAACTCGGGTTACAATGAGCAGTTCTTC. This translates into CASSERDSENSGYNEQFF.

The V and J genes are TRBV5-4 and TRBJ2-1; TRBD2 is a possible D gene (5 bases). CDR3 length: 15 residues. Germline V gene data show CDR1 as SGHNT and CDR2 as YYREEE (reference sequence). Trimming took 2 bases from V and 2 from J, leaving 11 bases between them. CDR3 DNA: TGTGCCAGCAGCTTCGAGGACGGGACCTACAATGAGCAGTTCTTC. Its translation is CASSFEDGTYNEQFF.

This rearrangement joins TRBV10-2 to TRBJ2-7, with D hard to call. Germline V gene lookup returns CDR1 WSHSY and CDR2 SAAADI. Trimming pared 4 bases from V and 0 bases from J, leaving 10 bases between. The CDR3 extends over 14 amino acids. This CDR3 reads CASSGLRSSYEQYF. CDR3 sequence (DNA): TGCGCCAGCAGTGGACTGAGGAGCTCCTACGAGCAGTACTTC.

This clone was seen a handful of times. The V call is TRBV7-8, the J call TRBJ1-2; 10 bases line up with TRBD1. V was pared by 5 bases and J by 6 bases, with 9 bases of the junction left unmatched. Germline CDR1 and CDR2: SGHVS and FQNEAQ. The CDR3 is 15 residues long. The CDR3: CASSTRTGGINGYTF. The CDR3 DNA reads as TGTGCCAGCAGCACCCGGACAGGGGGAATAAATGGCTACACCTTC.

The rearrangement joins TRBV28 to TRBJ2-1, with 8 bases that match TRBD1. The V gene end was trimmed by 2 bases and the J gene end by 5 bases; junction bases not matched to a gene: 8. CDR1 MDHEN and CDR2 SYDVKM come from the germline V gene. The CDR3 runs to 16 residues. In nucleotides, the CDR3 is TGTGCCAGCAGTTTACAGGGGGCGCAGGGGCACAATGAGCAGTTCTTC. It translates to CASSLQGAQGHNEQFF.